This TCR beta chain was obtained from a study of PD-1 blockade in classical Hodgkin lymphoma. Whole-study results and caveats: Factors driving the repertoire differences, possibly disease activity or prior therapy, remain undefined. Newly diagnosed patients reportedly had lower baseline TCR diversity than healthy donors.

Comments on this clone: Its antigen is still unknown.

The germline V gene encodes CDR1 ENHRY and CDR2 SYGVKD. The CDR3 covers 14 residues. Time point meaning: newly diagnosed, previously untreated cHL patient sample. From thawed PBMCs, CD8+ T cells were isolated by magnetic negative selection. PBMCs from untreated, newly diagnosed classical Hodgkin lymphoma were comparison samples. Measured with immunoSEQ multiplex PCR; TCRdb has only the in-frame clones, and not every one. This table holds 19,000 or so clones, approximately 87% found once. The sample consisted of CD8+ T cells from blood. The sequence was collected from a human donor with classical Hodgkin lymphoma. The chain is built from TRBV10-3 and TRBJ2-5; D perhaps matches TRBD2 (6 bases). The J call could be wrong; TRBJ2-7 is a better fit for the DNA end. Here the CDR3 DNA reads TGTGCCATCAGTGGTACTGCGGGGCTTTACGAGCAGTACTTC. Its protein product is CAISGTAGLYEQYF.